The 16 T cell receptor beta chains below were found in one sample sequenced in a study of shared clonotypes between healthy human individuals. Assay used: immunoSEQ multiplex PCR; TCRdb lists only in-frame clones, some missing. The data contain 1,500,000 or so clones, roughly 96% of them singletons. The sequenced sample consisted of naive CD4+ T cells sorted from blood. Subset: CD45RA+ positively selected. The receptor source for this set is a man aged 25-40 years in good health.

This clone was found once. The chain employs TRBV28 and TRBJ1-5, with 7 bases lining up with TRBD1. CDR1 is MDHEN and CDR2 is SYDVKM in the germline V gene. The CDR3 is 16 amino acids. V shed 6 bases, J shed 0 bases, and the junction held 8 bases outside the gene matches. The CDR3 region is CASRRDRDYSNQPQHF. CDR3 DNA sequence: TGTGCCAGCAGACGAGACAGGGATTATAGCAATCAGCCCCAGCATTTT.

This chain joins TRBV11-2 and TRBJ2-3; D could derive from TRBD1 or TRBD2 (5 bases each). This CDR3 contains 13 residues. Deletions cut 5 bases from V and 6 bases from J, with 12 bases between. Germline V gene sequence: CDR1 SGHAT, CDR2 FQNNGV. The CDR3 region has the DNA TGTGCCAGCAGCCGGGACCGCGTGGATACGCAGTATTTT. Its protein product is CASSRDRVDTQYF.

About this clone: Other DNA variants within this sample encode the same CDR3. The V and J genes are TRBV9 and TRBJ2-7; 13 bases fit TRBD2. The germline gives CDR1 SGDLS, CDR2 YYNGEE. The CDR3 runs 14 residues. Unmatched junction bases numbered 1, after V lost 3 bases and J lost 4 bases. CDR3 sequence (DNA): TGTGCCAGCAGCGAGGGACTAGCGGGATACGAGCAGTACTTC. Translation: CASSEGLAGYEQYF. Looking up the rest from reference TRBV9 and TRBJ2-7 gives the full variable domain: DSGVTQTPKHLITATGQRVTLRCSPRSGDLSVYWYQQSLDQGLQFLIQYYNGEERAKGNILERFSAQQFPDLHSELNLSSLELGDSALYFCASSEGLAGYEQYFGPGTRLTVT.

V is TRBV13 and J is TRBJ2-3, with a weak D call TRBD2 (6 bases). With 2 bases removed from V and 1 base from J, the gap between germline ends came to 7 bases. CDR1 is PRHDT, CDR2 FYEKMQ, per germline (reference sequence). The CDR3 has 14 amino acids. The CDR3 loop reads CASSLRGGTDTQYF. CDR3 nucleotides: TGTGCCAGCAGCTTACGCGGGGGCACAGATACGCAGTATTTT.

The gene calls are TRBV4-3 and TRBJ1-2, with D unresolved. The CDR3 length is 13 residues. The V and J ends lost 0 bases and 12 bases respectively, with 14 bases between them. The germline V gene encodes CDR1 LGHNA and CDR2 YSLEER. Written as DNA, the CDR3 is TGCGCCAGCAGCCAAGAAAGAGGCCTCTGGAACACCTTC. This codes for CASSQERGLWNTF.

This chain joins TRBV6-6 and TRBJ2-3; no firm D call. This CDR3 is built from 13 residues. Germline V gene sequence: CDR1 MNHNY, CDR2 SVGAGI (reference sequence). The V gene lost 6 bases and the J gene lost 2 bases, with 9 bases spanning the gap. This chain's CDR3 is CASSPRATDTQYF. DNA of the CDR3: TGTGCCAGCAGCCCTAGGGCCACAGATACGCAGTATTTT.

The CDR3 here is CASSLESWYSNQPQHF. The CDR3 nucleotides are TGTGCCAGCAGCTTGGAAAGTTGGTATAGCAATCAGCCCCAGCATTTT. The chain joins TRBV5-8 to TRBJ1-5; D uncertain. Germline CDR1 SGHTS, CDR2 YDEGEE. Trimming cost V 0 bases and J 0 bases, with 10 bases left between them. This CDR3 spans 16 amino acids.

V usage is TRBV29-1 and J usage is TRBJ2-7; D is undetermined. V lost 4 bases to trimming and J lost 2 bases, with 9 bases between them. CDR1 and CDR2 from the germline V gene are SQVTM and ANQGSEA. There are 12 residues in the CDR3. As DNA, the CDR3 is TGCAGCGTTGCTCCGACGGCCTACGAGCAGTACTTC. Residues: CSVAPTAYEQYF.

The rearrangement joins TRBV7-2 to TRBJ2-1, with 9 bases that match TRBD1. Germline V CDR1 and CDR2: SGHTA, FQGNSA. V shed 2 bases, J shed 7 bases, and the junction held 6 bases outside the gene matches. CDR3 size: 15 residues. The CDR3 reads CASSLSGQGMNEQFF. In DNA form, the CDR3 reads TGTGCCAGCAGCTTATCGGGACAGGGAATGAATGAGCAGTTCTTC.

To note about this clone: Other DNA sequences in this specimen translate into the identical CDR3. The J gene is TRBJ1-2, the V gene TRBV7-2; D unresolved. In germline, CDR1 is SGHTA, CDR2 FQGNSA. This CDR3 comprises 14 residues. Trimming removed 6 bases at V and 0 bases at J, with 11 bases between. CDR3 nucleotides: TGTGCCAGCAGTCCAACCGGAGCTAACTATGGCTACACCTTC. Its translation: CASSPTGANYGYTF.

The rearrangement uses TRBV15 and TRBJ2-1, with 7 bases matching TRBD2. The CDR3 totals 14 residues. V lost 11 bases and J lost 7; bases outside the gene matches: 14. Per the germline V gene, CDR1 is LNHNV and CDR2 is YYDKDF (reference sequence). The CDR3 coding sequence is TGTGCCGTGCAAAGCGGGACGGGATATAATGAGCAGTTCTTC. It encodes CAVQSGTGYNEQFF.

The V call is TRBV2, the J call TRBJ2-7; no clear D. Germline CDR1 SNHLY, CDR2 FYNNEI. The CDR3 contains 12 residues. V lost 6 bases, J lost 1 base, and 7 bases lay in between. The CDR3 DNA reads TGTGCCAGCAGGAGAGCTTCCTACGAGCAGTACTTC. Protein: CASRRASYEQYF. Together with reference TRBV2 and TRBJ2-7, the CDR3 gives the full variable domain: EPEVTQTPSHQVTQMGQEVILRCVPISNHLYFYWYRQILGQKVEFLVSFYNNEISEKSEIFDDQFSVERPDGSNFTLKIRSTKLEDSAMYFCASRRASYEQYFGPGTRLTVT.

This chain joins TRBV18 and TRBJ2-7; D is ambiguous. This CDR3 contains 13 residues. The V and J ends lost 6 bases and 3 bases respectively, with 12 bases between them. Germline CDR1 and CDR2: KGHSH and LQKENI. As DNA, the CDR3 is TGTGCCAGCTCTGAAGGGTCAAGCTACGAGCAGTACTTC. Amino acid sequence: CASSEGSSYEQYF.

The chain carries TRBV6-1 and TRBJ2-3, with 11 nucleotides matching TRBD2. Germline CDR1 is MNHNS and CDR2 is SASEGT. The CDR3 has 20 amino acids. Losses at the gene ends were 2 bases for V and 4 bases for J; bases not matched to a gene: 17. In DNA form, the CDR3 reads TGTGCCAGCAGTGAATCCCGTAGGGTAGCGGGAGGGCCTCAGTCAGATACGCAGTATTTT. It yields the protein CASSESRRVAGGPQSDTQYF.

The chain joins TRBV5-1 to TRBJ2-4; maybe TRBD2 (6 bases). V lost 0 bases and J lost 5, with 18 bases in between. Germline-derived CDR1 and CDR2 are SGHRS and YFSETQ. This CDR3 has 17 amino acids. CDR3 protein: CASSLGGEVTTQNIQYF. CDR3 coding DNA: TGCGCCAGCAGCTTGGGAGGGGAGGTTACCACACAAAACATTCAGTACTTC. The full variable domain, in which reference TRBV5-1 and TRBJ2-4 provide the parts outside the CDR3, is KAGVTQTPRYLIKTRGQQVTLSCSPISGHRSVSWYQQTPGQGLQFLFEYFSETQRNKGNFPGRFSGRQFSNSRSEMNVSTLELGDSALYLCASSLGGEVTTQNIQYFGAGTRLSVL.

This clone was picked up one time. This chain links TRBV9 with TRBJ1-1, with unresolved D. V shed 4 bases and J shed 6 bases, with 19 bases lying between them. The CDR3 is made up of 15 amino acids. Germline lookup yields CDR1 SGDLS and CDR2 YYNGEE. This chain's CDR3 is CASSPHLSREAEAFF. CDR3 bases: TGTGCCAGCAGCCCACATCTTTCAAGGGAGGCTGAAGCTTTCTTT.